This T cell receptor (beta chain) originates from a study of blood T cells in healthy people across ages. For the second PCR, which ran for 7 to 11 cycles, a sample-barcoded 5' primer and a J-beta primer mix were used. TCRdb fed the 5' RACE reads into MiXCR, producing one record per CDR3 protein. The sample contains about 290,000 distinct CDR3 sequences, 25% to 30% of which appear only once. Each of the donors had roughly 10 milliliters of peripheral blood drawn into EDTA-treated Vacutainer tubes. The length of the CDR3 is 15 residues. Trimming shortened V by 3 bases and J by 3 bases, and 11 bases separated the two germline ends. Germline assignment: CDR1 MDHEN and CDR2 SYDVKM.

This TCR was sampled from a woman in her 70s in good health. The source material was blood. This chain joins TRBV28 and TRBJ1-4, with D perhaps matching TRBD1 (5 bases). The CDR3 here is CASSFGGEANEKLFF. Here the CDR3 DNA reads TGTGCCAGCAGTTTCGGGGGGGAAGCTAATGAAAAACTGTTTTTT.